This T cell receptor beta chain emerged from a study of blood T cell repertoires in COVID-19. Across the study: Spain, Italy and the United States supplied samples that represented acute and convalescent COVID-19. Sources were T cells, B-cell-depleted T cells, or PBMCs; the material itself was cDNA or gDNA.

Original processing notes: Nucleated cell counts were estimated from reference gene primer amplification. The data were produced by immunoSEQ multiplex PCR, yet TCRdb's version contains in-frame clones alone and is incomplete. V and J calls and clone size are those listed in that table; D and trimming were worked out from the DNA. Altogether 250,000 to 300,000 clones are present, nearly 90% being singletons, with the ten largest covering 2.1%. One Seattle source followed patients from active infection through their disease course. The sequencing input was peripheral blood. The clonotype comes from an older woman with COVID-19, enrolled during active disease.

DNA of the CDR3: TGTGCCAGCAGCCAGCCTAGCCCCCTCCACTTT. The encoded protein is CASSQPSPLHF. The chain has TRBV3-1 (or the pseudogene TRBV3-2) and TRBJ1-6; no clear D gene. The V gene's germline CDR1 is LGHDT and CDR2 YNNKEL (reference sequence). V lost 3 bases to trimming and J lost 13 bases, with 7 bases between them. This CDR3 region has 11 residues.